The rows below give T cell receptor beta chains drawn from one sample of a study of T cell responses to AZD1222 COVID-19 vaccine. Sequenced by immunoSEQ multiplex PCR; TCRdb stores in-frame clones only, minus some. Of under 200,000 clones listed, 85% to 95% are singletons. This specimen was peripheral blood, taken on day 0 of AZD1222 vaccination. All receptors derive from an adult in good health. Both conserved end residues are part of each CDR3. D genes are given only for firm matches. Not all rows give a size; the values are once, few, many and, for expanded clones, a class.

TRBJ2-2,-,TRBV5-1,-,CASSLAGITNTGELFF,TGCGCCAGCAGCTTGGCCGGTATAACGAACACCGGGGAGCTGTTTTTT
TRBJ1-1,-,TRBV7-6,-,CASSLDRNTEAFF,TGTGCCAGCAGCTTGGACAGGAACACTGAAGCTTTCTTT
TRBJ2-5,-,TRBV4-1,TRBD2,CASSQTGLAGLQETQYF,TGCGCCAGCAGCCAAACGGGACTAGCGGGCCTACAAGAGACCCAGTACTTC
TRBJ1-2,once,TRBV14,-,CASSLSDRGYGYTF,TGTGCCAGCAGCCTCTCCGATAGGGGATATGGCTACACCTTC
TRBJ1-1,-,TRBV11-2,-,CASSLDPIRGRRDTEAFF,TGTGCCAGCAGCTTAGATCCCATCCGGGGGAGAAGGGACACTGAAGCTTTCTTT
TRBJ1-1,-,TRBV12-3/TRBV12-4,-,CASMDTEAFF,TGTGCCTCCATGGACACTGAAGCTTTCTTT
TRBJ1-1,-,TRBV6-6,-,CASSHDIGYTEAFF,TGTGCCAGCAGCCACGACATAGGGTATACTGAAGCTTTCTTT
TRBJ1-2,-,TRBV12-3/TRBV12-4,-,CASSIQGSYGYTF,TGTGCCAGCAGTATCCAGGGATCCTATGGCTACACCTTC
TRBJ2-5,-,TRBV7-9,-,CASSPRFETQYF,TGTGCCAGCAGCCCCCGTTTTGAGACCCAGTACTTC
TRBJ1-5,-,TRBV19,-,CASSMTVNQPQHF,TGTGCCAGTAGTATGACAGTCAATCAGCCCCAGCATTTT
TRBJ2-3,-,TRBV18,TRBD1,CASSFDRGMVNTQYF,TGTGCCAGCTCGTTCGACAGGGGGATGGTAAATACGCAGTATTTT
TRBJ2-7,-,TRBV6-5,-,CATHVVGGFVYEQYF,TGTGCCACCCATGTCGTTGGAGGTTTTGTCTACGAGCAGTACTTC
TRBJ1-3,-,TRBV12-3/TRBV12-4,-,CASSTGLGNTIYF,TGTGCCAGCAGTACAGGGTTGGGAAACACCATATATTTT
TRBJ1-5,-,TRBV2,-,CASSEASRAQHF,TGTGCCAGCAGTGAAGCGTCACGGGCCCAGCATTTT
TRBJ2-3,-,TRBV24-1,TRBD1,CATSDLPGQGGGDTQYF,TGTGCCACCAGTGATTTGCCGGGACAGGGGGGAGGAGATACGCAGTATTTT
TRBJ2-5,-,TRBV6-5,TRBD1,CASSYQQGQETQYF,TGTGCCAGCAGTTACCAACAGGGGCAAGAGACCCAGTACTTC
TRBJ1-1,-,TRBV7-9,-,CASSSYRADTEAFF,TGTGCCAGCAGCTCCTACAGGGCGGACACTGAAGCTTTCTTT
TRBJ2-7,once,TRBV2,-,CASSGWETYEQYF,TGTGCCAGCAGTGGTTGGGAGACCTACGAGCAGTACTTC
TRBJ1-3,-,TRBV7-5,-,CVRAGGNTIYF,TGTGTCAGGGCAGGAGGAAACACCATATATTTT
TRBJ1-2,-,TRBV7-9,-,CASSLGSTGGLYGYTF,TGTGCCAGCAGCTTAGGTTCGACAGGTGGATTGTATGGCTACACCTTC
TRBJ1-1,-,TRBV10-1,-,CASNQGTEAFF,TGCGCCAGCAATCAGGGAACTGAAGCTTTCTTT
TRBJ2-3,-,TRBV4-1,TRBD2,CASSQDTGGLDTQYF,TGCGCCAGCAGCCAAGATACGGGGGGGTTAGATACGCAGTATTTT
TRBJ1-2,-,TRBV29-1,-,CSAQAGAGYGYTF,TGCAGCGCCCAAGCGGGGGCAGGCTATGGCTACACCTTC
TRBJ2-3,-,TRBV20-1,-,CSVRIADTQYF,TGCAGTGTACGGATTGCAGATACGCAGTATTTT
TRBJ2-1,-,TRBV11-3,TRBD2,CASSTSGRSLYNEQFF,TGTGCCAGCAGTACTAGCGGGAGGTCCCTTTACAATGAGCAGTTCTTC
TRBJ1-1,once,TRBV2,-,CASSKGPGTEAFF,TGTGCCAGCAGTAAGGGACCGGGAACTGAAGCTTTCTTT
TRBJ2-7,-,TRBV11-3,TRBD2,CASSLRAGPLSEQYF,TGTGCCAGCAGCTTAAGAGCGGGGCCCCTAAGCGAGCAGTACTTC
TRBJ1-2,-,TRBV27,-,CASSLLGGGLNYGYTF,TGTGCCAGCAGTTTGTTGGGTGGGGGTCTTAACTATGGCTACACCTTC
TRBJ1-1,-,TRBV5-6,TRBD1,CASSFEGQGNTEAFF,TGTGCCAGCAGCTTCGAAGGACAGGGGAACACTGAAGCTTTCTTT
TRBJ2-7,once,TRBV6-5,-,CASSQGAGLYEQYF,TGTGCCAGCAGCCAGGGCGCAGGACTTTACGAGCAGTACTTC
TRBJ2-7,few,TRBV5-8,TRBD1,CASSLAWDRAYEQYF,TGTGCCAGCAGCTTGGCCTGGGACAGGGCCTACGAGCAGTACTTC
TRBJ1-2,-,TRBV29-1,-,CSVAGDRTYYGYTF,TGCAGCGTTGCAGGCGACAGGACCTACTATGGCTACACCTTC
TRBJ1-2,-,TRBV9,-,CASSVEATALYGYTF,TGTGCCAGCAGCGTAGAAGCCACGGCTTTATATGGCTACACCTTC
TRBJ1-4,-,TRBV2,-,CASNWGGLGNEKLFF,TGTGCCAGCAACTGGGGGGGTCTGGGTAATGAAAAACTGTTTTTT
TRBJ2-4,-,TRBV5-1,TRBD2,CASSTTTSGGLLAKNIQYF,TGCGCCAGCAGCACGACAACGTCGGGGGGTCTTCTAGCCAAAAACATTCAGTACTTC
TRBJ2-7,-,TRBV7-5,-,CVRSPRGVGSYEQYF,TGTGTCAGAAGCCCGAGGGGGGTCGGCTCCTACGAGCAGTACTTC
TRBJ2-3,-,TRBV27,-,CASSRHLGGGNRTDTQYF,TGTGCCAGCAGCCGCCACTTAGGTGGCGGCAACCGCACAGATACGCAGTATTTT